The subject of this entry is one TCR beta chain. The antigen is unknown. This entry is derived from a study of spatial heterogeneity in lung cancer. Background on the study: Averaged across combinations, each unique TCR and UMI pairing appeared more than ten times in raw reads, which were uncorrected. General study findings and limits: There were more appearances of ubiquitous expanded tumor TCRs in blood at resection than at follow-up.

Sample time point: sample taken at primary tumor resection. Unsorted whole RNA from tumor, nontumor lung or frozen PBMC underwent sequencing. Patients with untreated early-stage non-small cell lung cancer, numbering some 72, were the donors. TCRdb analysed the 5' RACE reads with MiXCR anew, one entry per CDR3 protein. Among 9,500 to 11,000 distinct CDR3 sequences listed, around a quarter were seen once. CDR1 is LGHDT, CDR2 YNNKEL, per germline (reference sequence). V lost 4 bases, J lost 3 bases, and 10 bases lay in between. This CDR3 has 13 residues. This receptor was identified in a female donor with early-stage non-small cell lung cancer. The rearrangement joins TRBV3-1 to TRBJ2-7, with D tentatively TRBD2 (5 bases). The sample in question was PBMCs, obtained at surgery. The CDR3 spells CASSRAGLYEQYF. The CDR3 bases are TGTGCCAGCAGCCGGGCAGGACTCTACGAGCAGTACTTC.